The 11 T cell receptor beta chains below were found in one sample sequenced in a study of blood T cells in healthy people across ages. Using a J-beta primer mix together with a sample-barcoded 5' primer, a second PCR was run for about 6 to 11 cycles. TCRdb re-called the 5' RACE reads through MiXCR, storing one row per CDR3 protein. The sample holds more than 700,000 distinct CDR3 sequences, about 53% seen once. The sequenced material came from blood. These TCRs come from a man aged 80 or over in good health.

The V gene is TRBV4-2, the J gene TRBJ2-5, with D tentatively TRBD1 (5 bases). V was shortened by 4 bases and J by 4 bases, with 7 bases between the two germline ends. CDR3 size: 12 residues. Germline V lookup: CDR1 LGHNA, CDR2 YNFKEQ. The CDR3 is CASSRGPETQYF. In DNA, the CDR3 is TGTGCCAGCAGCCGGGGCCCAGAGACCCAGTACTTC.

The CDR3 sequence: CASNKDRGAYGYTF. The CDR3 DNA reads as TGTGCCAGCAATAAGGACAGGGGAGCATATGGCTACACCTTC. The V gene is TRBV6-1, the J gene TRBJ1-2, with 9 positions matching TRBD1. Germline values: CDR1 MNHNS, CDR2 SASEGT. The CDR3 has 14 residues. V trimming: 7 bases; J trimming: 5 bases; junction bases outside the gene matches: 8.

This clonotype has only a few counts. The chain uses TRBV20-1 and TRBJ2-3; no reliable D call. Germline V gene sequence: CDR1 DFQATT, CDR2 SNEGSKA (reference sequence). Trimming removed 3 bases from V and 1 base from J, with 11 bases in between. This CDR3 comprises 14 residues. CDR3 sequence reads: CSASNPGGTDTQYF. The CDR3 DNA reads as TGCAGTGCTAGTAACCCTGGAGGCACAGATACGCAGTATTTT.

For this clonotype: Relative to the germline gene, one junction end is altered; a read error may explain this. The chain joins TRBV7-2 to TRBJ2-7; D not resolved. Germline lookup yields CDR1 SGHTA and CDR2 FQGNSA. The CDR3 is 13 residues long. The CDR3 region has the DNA TGTGCCAGCAGCTCCGGTGGAGCCTACGGGCAGTACTTC. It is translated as CASSSGGAYGQYF.

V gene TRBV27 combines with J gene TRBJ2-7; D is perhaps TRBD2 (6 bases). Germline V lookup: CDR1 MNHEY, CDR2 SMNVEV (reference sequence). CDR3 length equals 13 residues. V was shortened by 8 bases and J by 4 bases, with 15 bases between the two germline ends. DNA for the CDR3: TGTGCCAGCCGAGTGTCGGGGAGGTACGAGCAGTACTTC. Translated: CASRVSGRYEQYF.

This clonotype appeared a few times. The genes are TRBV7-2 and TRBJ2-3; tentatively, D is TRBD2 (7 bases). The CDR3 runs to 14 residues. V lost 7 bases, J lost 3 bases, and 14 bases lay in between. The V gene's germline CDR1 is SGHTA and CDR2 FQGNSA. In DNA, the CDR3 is TGTGCCAGCAATGGGGGGAGGGGGACAGATACGCAGTATTTT. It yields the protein CASNGGRGTDTQYF.

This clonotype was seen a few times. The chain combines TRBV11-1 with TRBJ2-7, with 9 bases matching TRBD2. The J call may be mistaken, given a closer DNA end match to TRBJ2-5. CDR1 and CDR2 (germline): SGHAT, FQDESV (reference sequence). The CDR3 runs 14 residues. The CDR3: CASSYRTSAETQYF. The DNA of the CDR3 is TGTGCCAGCAGCTATAGGACTAGCGCCGAGACCCAGTACTTC.

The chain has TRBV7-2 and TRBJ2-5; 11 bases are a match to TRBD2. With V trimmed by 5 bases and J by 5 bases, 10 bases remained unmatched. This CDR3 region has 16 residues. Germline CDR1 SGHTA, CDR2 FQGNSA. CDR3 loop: CASSPQVTSGSETQYF. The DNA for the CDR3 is TGTGCCAGCAGCCCGCAGGTAACTAGCGGGAGCGAGACCCAGTACTTC. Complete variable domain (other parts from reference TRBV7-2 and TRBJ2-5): GAGVSQSPSNKVTEKGKDVELRCDPISGHTALYWYRQSLGQGLEFLIYFQGNSAPDKSGLPSDRFSAERTGGSVSTLTIQRTQQEDSAVYLCASSPQVTSGSETQYFGPGTRLLVL.

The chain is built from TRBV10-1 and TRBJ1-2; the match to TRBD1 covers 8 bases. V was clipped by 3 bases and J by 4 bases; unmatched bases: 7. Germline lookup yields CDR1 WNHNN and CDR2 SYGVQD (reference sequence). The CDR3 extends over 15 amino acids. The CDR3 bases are TGCGCCAGCAGTGACAGGGGGCCAGGCGGCTATGGCTACACCTTC. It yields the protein CASSDRGPGGYGYTF.

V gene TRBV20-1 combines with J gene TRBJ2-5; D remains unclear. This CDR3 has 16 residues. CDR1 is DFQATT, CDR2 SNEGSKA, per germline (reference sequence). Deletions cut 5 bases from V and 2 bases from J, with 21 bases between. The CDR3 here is CSAVYGRHSLQETQYF. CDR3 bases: TGCAGTGCTGTCTACGGGCGCCACAGCTTACAAGAGACCCAGTACTTC.

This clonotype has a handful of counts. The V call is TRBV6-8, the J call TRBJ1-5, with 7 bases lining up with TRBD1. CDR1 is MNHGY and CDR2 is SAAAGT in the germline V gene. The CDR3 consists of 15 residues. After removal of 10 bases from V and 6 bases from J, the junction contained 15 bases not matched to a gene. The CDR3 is CATLQRDSLSQPQHF. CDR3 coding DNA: TGTGCCACCCTCCAAAGGGACAGCCTGTCTCAGCCCCAGCATTTT.